The clone carrying this TCR beta chain was seen only a few times. Its specificity is not known. Sequencing was performed with immunoSEQ multiplex PCR; in TCRdb, only in-frame clones are kept and a portion is missing. The sample yields 170,000 or so clones, more than 65% seen once. With 5 bases removed from V and 0 bases from J, the gap between germline ends came to 14 bases. CDR3 length: 17 residues. Germline values: CDR1 SGHVS, CDR2 FQNEAQ. The sample comes from a study of cytomegalovirus exposure and HLA in healthy donors. Study context: The roughly 110 validation repertoires were reported in a later analysis to have been generated on the same platform as the roughly 700 first-cohort repertoires.

The study, taken as a whole, reports: The tendency of first-cohort TCR clusters to co-occur in the approximately 120 validation repertoires was identified by a subsequent analysis. In vitro testing confirmed three CMV-associated chains as specific for CMV antigens. Per published reports, the classifier diagnosed cytomegalovirus status with high specificity and sensitivity.

Input material: PBMCs. The chain employs TRBV7-8 and TRBJ2-6, with D possibly matching TRBD1 (5 bases). This sequence was found in a woman aged 18-30 years in good health and CMV-seropositive. CDR3 nucleotides: TGTGCCAGCAGCCTAGAAGTCCAGGGCTCTGGGGCCAACGTCCTGACTTTC. Translating gives CASSLEVQGSGANVLTF.